This T cell receptor beta chain was found in a study of cytomegalovirus exposure and HLA in healthy donors. Across the whole study: Around 200 million T cells yielded 120 million or so unique TCR beta sequences, as an earlier analysis found. Study-wide results and caveats: A missense variant in DCLRE1C was later tied to TCR beta V- and J-gene trimming. For most TCR beta V segments, an earlier analysis put the productive rate at about 87% or about 30% of the time.

PCR employed 60 Vbeta and 13 Jbeta primers. Sequenced by immunoSEQ multiplex PCR; TCRdb stores in-frame clones only, minus some. There are about 130,000 clones in the sample; 60% to 75% occur only once, and 5.8% lies in the top ten. Those who donated were healthy bone marrow donors. Concerning this clone itself: The antigen is unknown.

CDR1 and CDR2 from the germline V gene are WSHSY and SAAADI. V lost 5 bases and J lost 2; bases outside the gene matches: 9. The CDR3 consists of 15 residues. The chain links TRBV10-2 to TRBJ2-7, with 7 bases that match TRBD2. Source material: PBMCs. This receptor was taken from a woman aged 50 to 65 in good health and CMV-seropositive. CDR3 nucleotide sequence: TGCGCCAGCAGTAACCCCTTCGGGGGGACCTACGAGCAGTACTTC. It specifies CASSNPFGGTYEQYF.